This TCR beta chain was profiled in a study of cytomegalovirus exposure and HLA in healthy donors. Overall study: Later analysis reported that the 120 or so validation repertoires shared the platform of the roughly 630 first-cohort repertoires. Points from the study as a whole: A later analysis found first-cohort TCR clusters tended to co-occur in the 100 to 150 validation repertoires.

The protocol was immunoSEQ multiplex PCR, while the TCRdb copy is restricted to in-frame clones and leaves out a portion. The sample includes about 62,000 clones, 95% of them seen just once. The donors were part of the validation cohort, which consisted of over a hundred subjects and was separate from the first cohort of under 750 subjects. J lost 5 bases, V lost 5 bases, and 11 bases had no gene match. This CDR3 has 15 amino acids. The germline V gene encodes CDR1 SNHLY and CDR2 FYNNEI. On this clone itself: What it recognizes is unknown.

This chain links TRBV2 with TRBJ1-2, with 7 bases fitting TRBD1. Specimen: PBMCs. The clonotype comes from a woman under 30 in good health and CMV-seropositive. CDR3 amino acids: CASSWDRSPGYGYTF. The CDR3 bases are TGTGCCAGCAGTTGGGACAGATCCCCGGGATATGGCTACACCTTC. The whole variable domain, filled in from reference TRBV2 and TRBJ1-2, reads EPEVTQTPSHQVTQMGQEVILRCVPISNHLYFYWYRQILGQKVEFLVSFYNNEISEKSEIFDDQFSVERPDGSNFTLKIRSTKLEDSAMYFCASSWDRSPGYGYTFGSGTRLTVV.